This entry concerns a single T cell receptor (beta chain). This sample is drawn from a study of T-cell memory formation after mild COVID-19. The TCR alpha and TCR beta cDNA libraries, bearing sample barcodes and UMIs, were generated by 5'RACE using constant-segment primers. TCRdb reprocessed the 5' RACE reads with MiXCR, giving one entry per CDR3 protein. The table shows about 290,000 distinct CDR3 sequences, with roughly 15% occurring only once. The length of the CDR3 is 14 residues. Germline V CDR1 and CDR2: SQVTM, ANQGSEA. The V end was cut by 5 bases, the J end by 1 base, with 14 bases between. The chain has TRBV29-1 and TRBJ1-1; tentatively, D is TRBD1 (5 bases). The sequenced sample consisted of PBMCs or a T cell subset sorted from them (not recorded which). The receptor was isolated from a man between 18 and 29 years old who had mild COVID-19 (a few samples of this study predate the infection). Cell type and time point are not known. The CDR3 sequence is CSVMTGPRNTEAFF. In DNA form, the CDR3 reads TGCAGCGTTATGACGGGACCCAGGAACACTGAAGCTTTCTTT.